This is a list of T cell receptor beta chains from one sample in a study of T-cell reconstitution after alpha-beta-depleted transplantation in children. Each CDR3 protein is one row after TCRdb ran MiXCR on the PCR reads. The table has 450,000 to 600,000 distinct CDR3 sequences, about 10% seen once. This sample comprised PBMCs, obtained before TCRalphabeta/CD19-depleted stem cell transplant. These receptors were obtained from a child aged 2 to 15 with inherited bone marrow failure, due to receive a stem cell transplant. CDR3s include the opening cysteine and the closing phenylalanine or tryptophan. Fields, in order: J gene, D gene, V gene, clone size, CDR3 length, CDR3 DNA, CDR3 protein. A D gene is named only where the DNA matches it firmly. Size tells how often a clone was seen (once, few, many) or the class of an expanded clone, and some rows leave it out.

J gene: TRBJ2-7
D gene: TRBD1
V gene: TRBV28
clone size: .
CDR3 length: 16
CDR3 DNA: TGTGCCAGCAGTGCACAGACCCTCGACAGGGGGGTCGAGCAGTACTTC
CDR3 protein: CASSAQTLDRGVEQYF

J gene: TRBJ2-2
D gene: .
V gene: TRBV5-1
clone size: few
CDR3 length: 15
CDR3 DNA: TGCGCCAGCAGCAACGGCGGACCACCCACCGGGGAGCTGTTTTTT
CDR3 protein: CASSNGGPPTGELFF

J gene: TRBJ1-6
D gene: TRBD1
V gene: TRBV29-1
clone size: many
CDR3 length: 13
CDR3 DNA: TGCAGCGTTGCGGGGACAGGGAATTCACCCCTCCACTTT
CDR3 protein: CSVAGTGNSPLHF

J gene: TRBJ2-7
D gene: TRBD1
V gene: TRBV4-3
clone size: many
CDR3 length: 14
CDR3 DNA: TGCGCCAGCAGCCAGCGACAGGGTCTGGACGAGCAGTACTTC
CDR3 protein: CASSQRQGLDEQYF

J gene: TRBJ1-5
D gene: TRBD1
V gene: TRBV4-1
clone size: .
CDR3 length: 15
CDR3 DNA: TGCGCCAGCAGCAGGGACAGGTGGGAGAATCAGCCCCAGCATTTT
CDR3 protein: CASSRDRWENQPQHF

J gene: TRBJ2-7
D gene: TRBD2
V gene: TRBV5-1
clone size: many
CDR3 length: 12
CDR3 DNA: TGCGCCAGCAGCTTGGAGCGGGATAAGGAGTACTTC
CDR3 protein: CASSLERDKEYF

J gene: TRBJ2-1
D gene: TRBD1
V gene: TRBV27
clone size: many
CDR3 length: 16
CDR3 DNA: TGTGCCAGCAGTTACGTCCCGGGACAGGGCCTCAATGAGCAGTTCTTC
CDR3 protein: CASSYVPGQGLNEQFF

J gene: TRBJ1-1
D gene: TRBD1
V gene: TRBV20-1
clone size: many
CDR3 length: 14
CDR3 DNA: TGCAGTGCCCCTTTGGGGGACAGGGTTACTGAAGCTTTCTTT
CDR3 protein: CSAPLGDRVTEAFF

J gene: TRBJ1-2
D gene: .
V gene: TRBV12-3/TRBV12-4
clone size: few
CDR3 length: 16
CDR3 DNA: TGTGCCAGCAGTTCCCTCGGTCTGGACTCCGCGTGGGGCTACACCTTC
CDR3 protein: CASSSLGLDSAWGYTF

J gene: TRBJ2-5
D gene: .
V gene: TRBV12-3/TRBV12-4
clone size: many
CDR3 length: 13
CDR3 DNA: TGTGCCAGCAGTTTTTGGGAGGTTGAGGGCCAGTACTTC
CDR3 protein: CASSFWEVEGQYF

J gene: TRBJ2-5
D gene: TRBD1
V gene: TRBV4-3
clone size: many
CDR3 length: 15
CDR3 DNA: TGCGCCAGCAGCCAAGACGGACAGGGACAAGAGACCCAGTACTTC
CDR3 protein: CASSQDGQGQETQYF

J gene: TRBJ1-2
D gene: .
V gene: TRBV4-3
clone size: many
CDR3 length: 16
CDR3 DNA: TGCGCCAGCAGCCCACACCAAGGCCCCGCGAACTATGGCTACACCTTC
CDR3 protein: CASSPHQGPANYGYTF

J gene: TRBJ2-1
D gene: TRBD2
V gene: TRBV12-5
clone size: many
CDR3 length: 14
CDR3 DNA: TGTGCTAGTGGTAGCGGGAGCTCCTACAATGAGCAGTTCTTC
CDR3 protein: CASGSGSSYNEQFF

J gene: TRBJ2-3
D gene: TRBD2
V gene: TRBV7-9
clone size: many
CDR3 length: 15
CDR3 DNA: TGTGCCAGCAGCTTTTCCGGGACTATCACAGATACGCAGTATTTT
CDR3 protein: CASSFSGTITDTQYF

J gene: TRBJ2-2
D gene: .
V gene: TRBV7-9
clone size: few
CDR3 length: 14
CDR3 DNA: TGTGCCAGCAGCTTCGTGGTGAACACCGGGGAGCTGTTTTTT
CDR3 protein: CASSFVVNTGELFF

J gene: TRBJ2-6
D gene: TRBD1
V gene: TRBV20-1
clone size: few
CDR3 length: 16
CDR3 DNA: TGCAGTGCGGAGGACAGGGCCCTCTCTGGGGCCAACGTCCTGACTTTC
CDR3 protein: CSAEDRALSGANVLTF

J gene: TRBJ2-7
D gene: TRBD2
V gene: TRBV29-1
clone size: few
CDR3 length: 13
CDR3 DNA: TGCAGCGTGATGACTAGCGGGTACTACGAGCAGTACTTC
CDR3 protein: CSVMTSGYYEQYF

J gene: TRBJ1-2
D gene: .
V gene: TRBV7-9
clone size: .
CDR3 length: 17
CDR3 DNA: TGTGCCAGCAGCCGTCACCCGGGAGAGGGACCCTACTATGGCTACACCTTC
CDR3 protein: CASSRHPGEGPYYGYTF

J gene: TRBJ1-5
D gene: .
V gene: TRBV10-3
clone size: many
CDR3 length: 15
CDR3 DNA: TGTGCCATCAGTGCTTCTGAGACAAGCAATCAGCCCCAGCATTTT
CDR3 protein: CAISASETSNQPQHF

J gene: TRBJ2-7
D gene: .
V gene: TRBV7-9
clone size: few
CDR3 length: 16
CDR3 DNA: TGTGCCAGCAGCTTAGCTATTGGGCTAGCCGGCTACGAGCAGTACTTC
CDR3 protein: CASSLAIGLAGYEQYF

J gene: TRBJ1-2
D gene: TRBD1
V gene: TRBV7-9
clone size: few
CDR3 length: 16
CDR3 DNA: TGTGCCAGCAGCTTAGACGGGACAGAATCTAACTATGGCTACACCTTC
CDR3 protein: CASSLDGTESNYGYTF

J gene: TRBJ2-1
D gene: .
V gene: TRBV5-4
clone size: .
CDR3 length: 16
CDR3 DNA: TGTGCCAGCAGCCCTAGAGGGGCGGAGTTCTACAATGAGCAGTTCTTC
CDR3 protein: CASSPRGAEFYNEQFF

J gene: TRBJ2-1
D gene: TRBD2
V gene: TRBV5-1
clone size: many
CDR3 length: 16
CDR3 DNA: TGCGCCAGCAGCTTGTGGGGCCCTAGCGGGAGGGATGAGCAGTTCTTC
CDR3 protein: CASSLWGPSGRDEQFF

J gene: TRBJ2-1
D gene: .
V gene: TRBV5-4
clone size: .
CDR3 length: 15
CDR3 DNA: TGTGCCAGCAGCTTTCGGGGCGGCGCCTACAAAGAGCAGTTCTTC
CDR3 protein: CASSFRGGAYKEQFF

J gene: TRBJ2-5
D gene: TRBD2
V gene: TRBV20-1
clone size: .
CDR3 length: 14
CDR3 DNA: TGCAGTGCTACGAGGACTAGCGGGAGTGAGACCCAGTACTTC
CDR3 protein: CSATRTSGSETQYF

J gene: TRBJ2-3
D gene: .
V gene: TRBV18
clone size: .
CDR3 length: 14
CDR3 DNA: TGTGCCAGCTCACCCCCCGGGCAGGGCCGCGACCGGTATTTT
CDR3 protein: CASSPPGQGRDRYF

J gene: TRBJ1-1
D gene: .
V gene: TRBV6-1
clone size: few
CDR3 length: 12
CDR3 DNA: TGTGCCAGCAGTGCGATAGGCACTGAAGCTTTCTTT
CDR3 protein: CASSAIGTEAFF

J gene: TRBJ1-6
D gene: .
V gene: TRBV10-3
clone size: many
CDR3 length: 13
CDR3 DNA: TGTGCCGTGGCAAGTGGGCGGAATTCACCCCTCCACTTT
CDR3 protein: CAVASGRNSPLHF

J gene: TRBJ2-2
D gene: .
V gene: TRBV6-2/TRBV6-3
clone size: few
CDR3 length: 16
CDR3 DNA: TGTGCCAGCAGGACGAGGAGGGGGTCGGACACCGGGGAGCTGTTTTTT
CDR3 protein: CASRTRRGSDTGELFF

J gene: TRBJ2-1
D gene: .
V gene: TRBV5-1
clone size: many
CDR3 length: 15
CDR3 DNA: TGCGCCAGCAGACGGATCGGAGGGGCTAGAAATGAGCAGTTCTTC
CDR3 protein: CASRRIGGARNEQFF

J gene: TRBJ2-1
D gene: TRBD2
V gene: TRBV10-3
clone size: .
CDR3 length: 14
CDR3 DNA: TGTGCCATCCGACTAGCGGGACCCTACAATGAGCAGTTCTTC
CDR3 protein: CAIRLAGPYNEQFF

J gene: TRBJ2-6
D gene: .
V gene: TRBV6-2/TRBV6-3
clone size: many
CDR3 length: 16
CDR3 DNA: TGTGCCAGCAGTGAGCACGCTGGTTCTGGGGCCAACGTCCTGACTTTC
CDR3 protein: CASSEHAGSGANVLTF

J gene: TRBJ2-1
D gene: .
V gene: TRBV6-5
clone size: many
CDR3 length: 13
CDR3 DNA: TGTGCCAGCAGTTACGTCGAGTCCAATGAGCAGTTCTTC
CDR3 protein: CASSYVESNEQFF

J gene: TRBJ2-5
D gene: TRBD2
V gene: TRBV18
clone size: many
CDR3 length: 16
CDR3 DNA: TGTGCCAGCTCAGCCACCCTAGCGGGAGAAGGGGAGACCCAGTACTTC
CDR3 protein: CASSATLAGEGETQYF